The 17 T cell receptor beta chains reported below all come from one sample, sequenced in a study of blood T cell repertoires in COVID-19. Sequencing was performed with immunoSEQ multiplex PCR; in TCRdb, only in-frame clones are kept and a portion is missing. The profile covers about 380,000 clones, with about 90% appearing a single time and 2.5% to 3% taken by the ten largest. Specimen: PBMCs or T cells enriched from blood (not recorded which). The receptors stem from a woman in her 30s who had recovered from COVID-19.

V gene TRBV7-2 combines with J gene TRBJ1-5, with D tentatively TRBD1 (6 bases). V was pared by 1 base and J by 7 bases, with 14 bases between. The CDR3 loop spans 15 amino acids. CDR1 is SGHTA, CDR2 FQGNSA, per germline. The CDR3 reads CASSLVVGGIQPQHF. The DNA of the CDR3 is TGTGCCAGCAGCTTAGTGGTAGGGGGAATCCAGCCCCAGCATTTT.

The V call is TRBV27, the J call TRBJ2-1; 10 bases map to TRBD2. The V gene end was trimmed by 5 bases and the J gene end by 2 bases; junction bases not matched to a gene: 12. CDR1 and CDR2 from the germline V gene are MNHEY and SMNVEV (reference sequence). This CDR3 comprises 18 residues. The CDR3 loop reads CASSQPGGAGGPYNEQFF. The CDR3 nucleotides are TGTGCCAGCAGTCAACCCGGGGGAGCGGGAGGGCCCTACAATGAGCAGTTCTTC.

The rearrangement joins TRBV7-6 to TRBJ1-2; 8 nucleotides match TRBD1. Losses at the gene ends were 5 bases for V and 6 bases for J; bases not matched to a gene: 5. The CDR3 covers 13 residues. In germline, CDR1 is SGHVS, CDR2 FNYEAQ. The DNA for the CDR3 is TGTGCCAGCAGCCCTACAGGGGGTGATGGCTACACCTTC. It translates to CASSPTGGDGYTF. Full variable domain (remainder filled in from reference TRBV7-6 and TRBJ1-2): GAGVSQSPRYKVTKRGQDVALRCDPISGHVSLYWYRQALGQGPEFLTYFNYEAQQDKSGLPNDRFSAERPEGSISTLTIQRTEQRDSAMYRCASSPTGGDGYTFGSGTRLTVV.

This clone was recorded only once. V usage is TRBV29-1 and J usage is TRBJ2-7; 7 positions agree with TRBD1. V was clipped by 5 bases and J by 5 bases; unmatched bases: 3. This CDR3 is built from 11 residues. Per the germline V gene, CDR1 is SQVTM and CDR2 is ANQGSEA. The CDR3 reads CSVRQGHEQYF. The DNA for the CDR3 is TGCAGCGTTAGACAGGGCCACGAGCAGTACTTC.

This chain connects TRBV27 to TRBJ2-3; D possibly corresponds to TRBD1 (6 bases). CDR1 is MNHEY and CDR2 is SMNVEV in the germline V gene (reference sequence). The CDR3 contains 14 residues. The V end was cut by 3 bases, the J end by 3 bases, with 10 bases between. The CDR3 loop is CASSLKGTTDTQYF. The CDR3 DNA reads as TGTGCCAGCAGTTTGAAGGGGACAACAGATACGCAGTATTTT.

The chain carries TRBV6-5 and TRBJ2-3; 7 bases line up with TRBD1. CDR1 and CDR2 (germline): MNHEY, SVGAGI. The CDR3 totals 13 residues. Germline trimming cut 6 bases from V and 1 base from J; bases unmatched to any gene: 1. CDR3: CASRTGGTDTQYF. The CDR3 DNA reads as TGTGCCAGCAGAACAGGGGGCACAGATACGCAGTATTTT.

The chain carries TRBV5-1 and TRBJ2-3; 10 nucleotides line up with TRBD2. With V trimmed by 2 bases and J by 1 base, 4 bases remained unmatched. There are 16 residues in the CDR3. Germline assignment: CDR1 SGHRS and CDR2 YFSETQ. The CDR3 sequence is CASSLSSGSGTDTQYF. Written as DNA, the CDR3 is TGCGCCAGCAGCTTATCTAGCGGGAGTGGCACAGATACGCAGTATTTT.

This clone was observed once. This chain uses TRBV9 with TRBJ2-1; 7 bases line up with TRBD1. The germline V gene has CDR1 SGDLS and CDR2 YYNGEE. The CDR3 has 17 residues. With 4 bases clipped from V and 6 bases from J, the junction kept 16 bases outside the gene matches. This CDR3 is CASSSFQGDRGGNEQFF. As DNA, the CDR3 is TGTGCCAGCAGCTCCTTCCAGGGGGACAGAGGGGGCAATGAGCAGTTCTTC.

This chain joins TRBV2 and TRBJ1-6, with 7 bases matching TRBD1. The length of the CDR3 is 16 residues. The trim removed 7 bases at V and 6 bases at J, leaving 12 bases unmatched. Germline values: CDR1 SNHLY, CDR2 FYNNEI. DNA for the CDR3: TGTGCCAGCACCCTCGGGACAGCCATTACTAATTCACCCCTCCACTTT. This gives the protein CASTLGTAITNSPLHF. Based on the CDR3 plus reference TRBV2 and TRBJ1-6, the full variable domain is EPEVTQTPSHQVTQMGQEVILRCVPISNHLYFYWYRQILGQKVEFLVSFYNNEISEKSEIFDDQFSVERPDGSNFTLKIRSTKLEDSAMYFCASTLGTAITNSPLHFGNGTRLTVT.

The chain combines TRBV7-9 with TRBJ2-7; TRBD2 agrees at 12 bases. The germline V gene encodes CDR1 SEHNR and CDR2 FQNEAQ (reference sequence). This CDR3 is 19 amino acids long. V lost 5 bases and J lost 0; bases outside the gene matches: 14. CDR3 sequence (DNA): TGTGCCAGCAGCCGAGACCCCGGACTAGCGGGACCGAGCTCCTACGAGCAGTACTTC. It yields the protein CASSRDPGLAGPSSYEQYF.

This chain uses TRBV10-3 with TRBJ1-1; D gene unclear. The CDR3 extends over 14 amino acids. Germline CDR1 is ENHRY and CDR2 is SYGVKD. The V end was cut by 6 bases, the J end by 4 bases, with 15 bases between. CDR3 loop: CAIRSTVAGTEAFF. CDR3 DNA sequence: TGTGCCATCAGGTCTACAGTGGCGGGCACTGAAGCTTTCTTT.

This rearrangement joins TRBV5-5 to TRBJ2-5, with a weak D call TRBD1 (6 bases). This CDR3 spans 16 amino acids. Between the trimmed V and J ends, which lost 0 bases and 1 base, there was a span of 13 bases. The V gene's germline CDR1 is SGHKS and CDR2 YYEKEE (reference sequence). CDR3: CASSLGTGLTQETQYF. DNA of the CDR3: TGTGCCAGCAGCTTGGGAACAGGGCTGACCCAAGAGACCCAGTACTTC.

V usage is TRBV20-1 and J usage is TRBJ2-1; 9 bases fit TRBD2. CDR1 DFQATT and CDR2 SNEGSKA come from the germline V gene (reference sequence). V lost 5 bases to trimming and J lost 9 bases; unmatched junction nucleotides: 8. The CDR3 is made up of 13 amino acids. In DNA, the CDR3 is TGCAGTGCTCGTGTAGCGGGAGAAGGTGAGCAGTTCTTC. Its protein product is CSARVAGEGEQFF.

The CDR3 region is CASSIGRTYEQYF. The DNA for the CDR3 is TGTGCCAGTAGTATAGGCAGGACCTACGAGCAGTACTTC. The chain recombines TRBV19 with TRBJ2-7; the D is unclear. The V gene lost 1 base and the J gene lost 2 bases, with 6 bases spanning the gap. This CDR3 contains 13 residues. Germline V gene lookup returns CDR1 LNHDA and CDR2 SQIVND (reference sequence). Based on the CDR3 plus reference TRBV19 and TRBJ2-7, the full variable domain is DGGITQSPKYLFRKEGQNVTLSCEQNLNHDAMYWYRQDPGQGLRLIYYSQIVNDFQKGDIAEGYSVSREKKESFPLTVTSAQKNPTAFYLCASSIGRTYEQYFGPGTRLTVT.

V is TRBV28 and J is TRBJ2-3; D uncertain. This CDR3 contains 12 residues. V was cut by 4 bases and J by 8 bases, with 10 bases left in between. From germline, CDR1 is MDHEN and CDR2 SYDVKM. The DNA of the CDR3 is TGTGCCAGCAGTTCCAGTGGTGGTACGCAGTATTTT. Amino acids: CASSSSGGTQYF.

The rearrangement joins TRBV19 to TRBJ2-7; 8 bases fit TRBD1. The germline V gene has CDR1 LNHDA and CDR2 SQIVND (reference sequence). The CDR3 extends over 19 amino acids. V dropped 1 base and J dropped 7; count of bases not matched to a gene: 21. CDR3 sequence: CASSIAGRGPEDPPLEQYF. The CDR3, as DNA: TGTGCCAGTAGTATAGCCGGCAGGGGGCCAGAAGACCCTCCCCTGGAGCAGTACTTC. Full variable domain (rest looked up from reference TRBV19 and TRBJ2-7): DGGITQSPKYLFRKEGQNVTLSCEQNLNHDAMYWYRQDPGQGLRLIYYSQIVNDFQKGDIAEGYSVSREKKESFPLTVTSAQKNPTAFYLCASSIAGRGPEDPPLEQYFGPGTRLTVT.

The chain joins TRBV7-9 to TRBJ1-6; D not resolved. V lost 2 bases and J 0 bases, leaving 8 bases between the germline ends. The CDR3 loop spans 16 amino acids. Germline loops: CDR1 SEHNR, CDR2 FQNEAQ (reference sequence). The CDR3: CASSLSDPSYNSPLHF. The CDR3 nucleotides are TGTGCCAGCAGCTTATCAGATCCCTCCTATAATTCACCCCTCCACTTT.